One and the same sample provided the 12 T cell receptor beta chains below, sequenced in a study of Ad26.COV2.S vaccination and SARS-CoV-2 variants. Documented treatment: about 20 received Ad26.COV2.S at low or high dose, single or two shots; several received placebo; per-sample allocation not given. Vaccine and placebo recipients were sampled on day 63 after the first injection. Repertoires were generated with immunoSEQ multiplex PCR, while TCRdb's copy carries only in-frame clones and drops some. The table records 400,000 to 450,000 clones, 80% to 95% of them present only once. The source was peripheral blood, collected in a trial of Ad26.COV2.S vaccine versus placebo. The origin of the receptors is a person aged 18-60 years who received the Ad26.COV2.S COVID-19 vaccine or a placebo.

This clone was seen once. The chain couples TRBV6-4 to TRBJ2-3, with 10 bases matching TRBD2. The length of the CDR3 is 15 residues. The V segment lost 6 bases and the J segment 5 bases; nucleotides outside the gene matches: 8. CDR1 is MRHNA, CDR2 SNTAGT, per germline. CDR3 DNA: TGTGCCAGCAGCGCGAGGCTAGCGGGAGTAGATACGCAGTATTTT. Translation gives CASSARLAGVDTQYF.

This clone was seen once. The V call is TRBV29-1, the J call TRBJ1-1; D is unresolved. The V end lost 8 bases, the J end lost 0 bases, and 19 bases lay between the germline ends. Germline loops: CDR1 SQVTM, CDR2 ANQGSEA. The CDR3 has 15 amino acids. The CDR3: CSSSRPPGLNTEAFF. The CDR3, as DNA: TGCAGCTCCTCCCGTCCGCCCGGACTGAACACTGAAGCTTTCTTT.

On this clone itself: This same CDR3 is encoded by further DNA sequences in the sample. The V and J genes are TRBV5-5 and TRBJ2-1; the D gene is possibly TRBD1 (5 bases). The germline CDR1 and CDR2 sequences are SGHKS and YYEKEE (reference sequence). Trimming removed 1 base at V and 1 base at J, with 9 bases between. CDR3 size: 15 residues. CDR3 in DNA: TGTGCCAGCAGCTTGACAGGTCCGTCCTACAATGAGCAGTTCTTC. Residues: CASSLTGPSYNEQFF. Using reference TRBV5-5 and TRBJ2-1 for the parts outside the CDR3, the full variable domain is DAGVTQSPTHLIKTRGQQVTLRCSPISGHKSVSWYQQVLGQGPQFIFQYYEKEERGRGNFPDRFSARQFPNYSSELNVNALLLGDSALYLCASSLTGPSYNEQFFGPGTRLTVL.

The V gene is TRBV6-5, the J gene TRBJ2-7; D may be TRBD2 (6 bases). The germline V and J ends were trimmed by 0 bases and 3 bases, with 15 bases remaining between them. CDR3 size: 16 residues. Germline V gene sequence: CDR1 MNHEY, CDR2 SVGAGI. CDR3 DNA: TGTGCCAGCAGTTACTCGAGGCTAGCGAGCTACTACGAGCAGTACTTC. Its translation: CASSYSRLASYYEQYF.

This chain joins TRBV19 and TRBJ2-3, with D possibly being TRBD2 (6 bases). V was clipped by 5 bases and J by 4 bases, with 13 bases between them. Germline CDR1 is LNHDA and CDR2 is SQIVND (reference sequence). The CDR3 totals 14 residues. CDR3 sequence (DNA): TGTGCCAGTAGTCTCTGGGAGGCTGCAGATACGCAGTATTTT. Residues: CASSLWEAADTQYF.

This chain links TRBV2 with TRBJ2-5; D might be TRBD2 (6 bases). The V gene lost 6 bases and the J gene lost 1 base, with 12 bases spanning the gap. Per germline, CDR1 SNHLY and CDR2 FYNNEI. The CDR3 spans 14 residues. The CDR3 loop is CASSGSGVQETQYF. CDR3 DNA sequence: TGTGCCAGCAGCGGTAGCGGAGTCCAAGAGACCCAGTACTTC.

The chain couples TRBV9 to TRBJ2-1; no reliable D call. This CDR3 region has 13 residues. Germline V gene sequence: CDR1 SGDLS, CDR2 YYNGEE. Trimming took off 3 bases at V and 10 bases at J, with 14 bases between the two ends. This chain's CDR3 is CASSEIPEREQFF. CDR3 nucleotides: TGTGCCAGCAGCGAGATACCAGAACGGGAGCAGTTCTTC.

The rearrangement uses TRBV5-5 and TRBJ1-4; D remains ambiguous. Germline-derived CDR1 and CDR2 are SGHKS and YYEKEE (reference sequence). The CDR3 contains 14 residues. Trimming removed 5 bases from V and 3 bases from J, with 11 bases in between. The CDR3: CASSSPSANEKLFF. In DNA, the CDR3 is TGTGCCAGCAGTTCCCCGTCCGCTAATGAAAAACTGTTTTTT.

The chain combines TRBV5-5 with TRBJ1-5; D is ambiguous. Germline lookup yields CDR1 SGHKS and CDR2 YYEKEE (reference sequence). V gave up 0 bases and J gave up 2 bases, with 15 bases separating them. This CDR3 comprises 17 residues. CDR3 protein: CASSLARVVSGNQPQHF. CDR3 DNA sequence: TGTGCCAGCAGCTTGGCCCGGGTAGTATCTGGCAATCAGCCCCAGCATTTT.

V is TRBV28 and J is TRBJ1-1; D perhaps matches TRBD1 (5 bases). Trimming stripped 6 bases from V and 5 bases from J, with 10 bases between. The germline V gene has CDR1 MDHEN and CDR2 SYDVKM. CDR3 length: 12 amino acids. The CDR3 region is CASREGVTEAFF. The CDR3 nucleotides read TGTGCCAGCAGGGAAGGGGTAACTGAAGCTTTCTTT.

The chain uses TRBV19 and TRBJ2-5; 11 positions match TRBD2. The CDR3 consists of 17 residues. Germline values: CDR1 LNHDA, CDR2 SQIVND (reference sequence). Losses at the gene ends were 2 bases for V and 1 base for J; bases not matched to a gene: 6. CDR3: CASSILAGGWGQETQYF. The CDR3 DNA is TGTGCCAGTAGTATACTAGCGGGAGGTTGGGGCCAAGAGACCCAGTACTTC.

The chain links TRBV29-1 to TRBJ1-3; weak D call: TRBD1 (6 bases). V was pared by 7 bases and J by 0 bases, with 13 bases between. From germline, CDR1 is SQVTM and CDR2 ANQGSEA. CDR3 length: 14 amino acids. The chain's CDR3 is CSARGRGSGNTIYF. The CDR3 nucleotides read TGCAGCGCCCGAGGCAGGGGCTCTGGAAACACCATATATTTT.